One and the same sample provided the 3 T cell receptor beta chains below, sequenced in a study of blood T cell repertoires in COVID-19. Repertoires were generated with immunoSEQ multiplex PCR, while TCRdb's copy carries only in-frame clones and drops some. The repertoire holds under 150,000 clones, with around nine tenths as singletons. The sequenced sample consisted of peripheral blood. The receptors were gathered from a human donor in a cohort sampled during active COVID-19.

The rearrangement links TRBV28 to TRBJ2-3, with 9 bases matching TRBD2. Germline V gene data show CDR1 as MDHEN and CDR2 as SYDVKM. Unmatched junction bases numbered 15, after V lost 4 bases and J lost 7 bases. The CDR3 loop spans 17 amino acids. The CDR3 DNA reads as TGTGCCAGCAGTTCCATGACTAGCGGCATGGTCGCCCATACGCAGTATTTT. Amino acid sequence: CASSSMTSGMVAHTQYF.

The gene calls are TRBV6-4 and TRBJ2-2; 9 bases fit TRBD1. The CDR3 length is 16 residues. Unmatched junction bases numbered 5, after V lost 5 bases and J lost 1 base. The germline CDR1 and CDR2 sequences are MRHNA and SNTAGT. CDR3 region: CASSPGTGMNTGELFF. CDR3 in DNA: TGTGCCAGCAGTCCCGGGACAGGGATGAACACCGGGGAGCTGTTTTTT.

The chain joins TRBV6-5 to TRBJ2-1; D gene uncertain. The germline gives CDR1 MNHEY, CDR2 SVGAGI. The V end lost 4 bases, the J end lost 5 bases, and 9 bases lay between the germline ends. This CDR3 comprises 13 residues. The CDR3 here is CASSSNRNNEQFF. CDR3 DNA: TGTGCCAGCAGTTCGAACAGAAACAATGAGCAGTTCTTC.